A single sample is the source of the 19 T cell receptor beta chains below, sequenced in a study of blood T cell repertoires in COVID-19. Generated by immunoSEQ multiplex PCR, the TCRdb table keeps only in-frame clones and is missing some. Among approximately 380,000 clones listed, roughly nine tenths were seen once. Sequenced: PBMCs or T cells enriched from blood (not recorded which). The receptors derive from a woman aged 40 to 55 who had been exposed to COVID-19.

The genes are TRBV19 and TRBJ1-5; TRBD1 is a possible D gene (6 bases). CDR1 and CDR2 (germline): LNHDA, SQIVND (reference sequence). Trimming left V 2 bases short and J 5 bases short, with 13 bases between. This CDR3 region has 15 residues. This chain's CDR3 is CASSIRIRGHQPQHF. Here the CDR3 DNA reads TGTGCCAGTAGTATAAGGATCAGGGGTCATCAGCCCCAGCATTTT.

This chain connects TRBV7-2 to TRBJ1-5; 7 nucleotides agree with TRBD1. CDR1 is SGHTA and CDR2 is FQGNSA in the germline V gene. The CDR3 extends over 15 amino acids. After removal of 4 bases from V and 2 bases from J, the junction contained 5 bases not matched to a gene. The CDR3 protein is CASSSRTGRNQPQHF. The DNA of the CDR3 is TGTGCCAGCAGCTCAAGGACAGGACGCAATCAGCCCCAGCATTTT.

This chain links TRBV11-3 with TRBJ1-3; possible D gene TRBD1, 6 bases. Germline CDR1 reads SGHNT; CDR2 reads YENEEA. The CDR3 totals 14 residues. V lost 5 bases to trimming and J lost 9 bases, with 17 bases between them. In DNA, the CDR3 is TGTGCCAGCAGCCCTCAGGGGCCCTGGGGCACCATATATTTT. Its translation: CASSPQGPWGTIYF.

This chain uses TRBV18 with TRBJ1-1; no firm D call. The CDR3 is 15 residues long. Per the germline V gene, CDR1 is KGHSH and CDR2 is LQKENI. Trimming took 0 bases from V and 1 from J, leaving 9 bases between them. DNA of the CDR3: TGTGCCAGCTCACCACCCGCACAGCCGAACACTGAAGCTTTCTTT. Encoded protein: CASSPPAQPNTEAFF. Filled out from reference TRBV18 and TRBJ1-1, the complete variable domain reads NAGVMQNPRHLVRRRGQEARLRCSPMKGHSHVYWYRQLPEEGLKFMVYLQKENIIDESGMPKERFSAEFPKEGPSILRIQQVVRGDSAAYFCASSPPAQPNTEAFFGQGTRLTVV.

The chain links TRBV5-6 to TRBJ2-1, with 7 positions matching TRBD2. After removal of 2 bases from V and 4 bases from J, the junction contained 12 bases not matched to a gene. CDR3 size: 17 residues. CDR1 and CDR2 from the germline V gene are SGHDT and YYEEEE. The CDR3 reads CASSFPNLREGYNEQFF. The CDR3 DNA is TGTGCCAGCAGCTTCCCCAATCTCAGGGAGGGATACAATGAGCAGTTCTTC.

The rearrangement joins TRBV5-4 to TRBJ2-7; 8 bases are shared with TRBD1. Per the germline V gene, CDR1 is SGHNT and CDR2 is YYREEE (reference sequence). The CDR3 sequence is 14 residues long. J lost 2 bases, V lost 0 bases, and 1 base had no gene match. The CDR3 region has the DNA TGTGCCAGCAGCTTGGCGGGACAGGCCTACGAGCAGTACTTC. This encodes CASSLAGQAYEQYF.

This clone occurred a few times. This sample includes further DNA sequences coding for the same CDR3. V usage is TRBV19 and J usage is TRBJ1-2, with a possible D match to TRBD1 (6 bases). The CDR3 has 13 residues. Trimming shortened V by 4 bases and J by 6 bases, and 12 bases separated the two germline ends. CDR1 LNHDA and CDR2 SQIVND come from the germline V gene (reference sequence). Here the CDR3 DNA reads TGTGCCAGTAGTAATAGGGCAGGGGATGGCTACACCTTC. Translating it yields CASSNRAGDGYTF.

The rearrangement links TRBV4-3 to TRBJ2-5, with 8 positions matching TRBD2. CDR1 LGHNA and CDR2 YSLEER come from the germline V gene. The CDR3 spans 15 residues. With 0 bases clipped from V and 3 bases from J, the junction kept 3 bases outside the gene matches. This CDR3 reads CASSQEGLAEETQYF. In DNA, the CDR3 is TGCGCCAGCAGCCAAGAAGGACTAGCTGAAGAGACCCAGTACTTC.

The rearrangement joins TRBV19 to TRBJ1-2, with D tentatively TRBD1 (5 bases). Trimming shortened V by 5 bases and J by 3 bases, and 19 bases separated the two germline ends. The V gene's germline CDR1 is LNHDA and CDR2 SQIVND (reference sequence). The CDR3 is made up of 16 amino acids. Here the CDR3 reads CASSSGGVAADYGYTF. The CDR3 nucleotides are TGTGCCAGTAGTTCAGGAGGGGTTGCGGCCGACTATGGCTACACCTTC.

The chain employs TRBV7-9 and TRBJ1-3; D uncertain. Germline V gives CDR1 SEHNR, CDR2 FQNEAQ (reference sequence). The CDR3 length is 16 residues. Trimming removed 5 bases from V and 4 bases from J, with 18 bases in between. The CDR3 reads CASSPDLGARGNTIYF. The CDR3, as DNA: TGTGCCAGCAGCCCAGATCTGGGCGCGAGAGGAAACACCATATATTTT.

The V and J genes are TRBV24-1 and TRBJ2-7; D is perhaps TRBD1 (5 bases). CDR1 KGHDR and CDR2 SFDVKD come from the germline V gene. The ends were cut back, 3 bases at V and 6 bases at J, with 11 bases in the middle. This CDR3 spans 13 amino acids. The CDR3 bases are TGTGCCACCAGTGATGCCCAGGGCGGCGAGCAGTACTTC. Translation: CATSDAQGGEQYF.

CDR3 nucleotide sequence: TGTGCCAGCAGCTTGGCTACAGCCCTCTCTGGAAACACCATATATTTT. Amino acids: CASSLATALSGNTIYF. This chain uses TRBV5-4 with TRBJ1-3; no firm D call. CDR3 size: 16 residues. Germline V lookup: CDR1 SGHNT, CDR2 YYREEE (reference sequence). Trimming cost V 0 bases and J 0 bases, with 10 bases left between them.

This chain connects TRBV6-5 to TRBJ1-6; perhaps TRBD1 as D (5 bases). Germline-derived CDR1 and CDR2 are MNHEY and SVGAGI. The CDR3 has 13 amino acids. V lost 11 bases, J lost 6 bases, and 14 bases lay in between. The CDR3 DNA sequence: TGTGCCGCACGAGGCAGGGCTAATTCACCCCTCCACTTT. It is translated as CAARGRANSPLHF.

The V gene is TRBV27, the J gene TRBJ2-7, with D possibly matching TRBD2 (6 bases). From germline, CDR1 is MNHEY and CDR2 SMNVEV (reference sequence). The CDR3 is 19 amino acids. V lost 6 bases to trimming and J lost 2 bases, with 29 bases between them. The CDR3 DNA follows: TGTGCCAGCAGCCCGAGGAGGGTAACTCCGGAAGACTTAACCTACGAGCAGTACTTC. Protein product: CASSPRRVTPEDLTYEQYF.

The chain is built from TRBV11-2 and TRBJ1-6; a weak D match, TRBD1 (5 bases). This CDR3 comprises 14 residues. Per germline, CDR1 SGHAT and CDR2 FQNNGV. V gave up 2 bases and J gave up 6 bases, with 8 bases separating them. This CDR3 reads CASSLFQGNSPLHF. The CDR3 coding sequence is TGTGCCAGCAGCTTATTCCAGGGTAATTCACCCCTCCACTTT.

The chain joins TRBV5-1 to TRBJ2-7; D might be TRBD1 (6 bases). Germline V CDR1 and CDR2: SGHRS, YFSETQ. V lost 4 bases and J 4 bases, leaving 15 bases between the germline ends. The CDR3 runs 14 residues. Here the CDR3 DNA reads TGCGCCAGCAGCCCAAAGGACAGTAAGTACGAGCAGTACTTC. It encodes CASSPKDSKYEQYF. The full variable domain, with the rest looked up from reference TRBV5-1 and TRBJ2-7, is KAGVTQTPRYLIKTRGQQVTLSCSPISGHRSVSWYQQTPGQGLQFLFEYFSETQRNKGNFPGRFSGRQFSNSRSEMNVSTLELGDSALYLCASSPKDSKYEQYFGPGTRLTVT.

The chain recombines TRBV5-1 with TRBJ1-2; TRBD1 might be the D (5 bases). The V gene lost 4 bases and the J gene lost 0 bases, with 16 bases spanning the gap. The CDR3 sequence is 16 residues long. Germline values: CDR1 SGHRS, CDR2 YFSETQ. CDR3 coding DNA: TGCGCCAGCAGCCCGGGCCCGACAGTAGCTAACTATGGCTACACCTTC. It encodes CASSPGPTVANYGYTF.

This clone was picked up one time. As DNA, the CDR3 is TGTGCCAGCAGGCCGGACACCTCCTCCTCCTACGAGCAGTACTTC. It encodes CASRPDTSSSYEQYF. The chain carries TRBV2 and TRBJ2-7; maybe TRBD1 (5 bases). Looked up from germline, CDR1 is SNHLY and CDR2 is FYNNEI. The CDR3 is made up of 15 amino acids. Trimming stripped 6 bases from V and 0 bases from J, with 15 bases between.

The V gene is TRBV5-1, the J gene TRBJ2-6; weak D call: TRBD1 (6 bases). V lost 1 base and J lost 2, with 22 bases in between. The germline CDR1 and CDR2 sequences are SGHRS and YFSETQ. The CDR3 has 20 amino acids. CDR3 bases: TGCGCCAGCAGCTTGTTGGCAGGGGCCGTACTAAGCCCTGGGGCCAACGTCCTGACTTTC. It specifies CASSLLAGAVLSPGANVLTF.